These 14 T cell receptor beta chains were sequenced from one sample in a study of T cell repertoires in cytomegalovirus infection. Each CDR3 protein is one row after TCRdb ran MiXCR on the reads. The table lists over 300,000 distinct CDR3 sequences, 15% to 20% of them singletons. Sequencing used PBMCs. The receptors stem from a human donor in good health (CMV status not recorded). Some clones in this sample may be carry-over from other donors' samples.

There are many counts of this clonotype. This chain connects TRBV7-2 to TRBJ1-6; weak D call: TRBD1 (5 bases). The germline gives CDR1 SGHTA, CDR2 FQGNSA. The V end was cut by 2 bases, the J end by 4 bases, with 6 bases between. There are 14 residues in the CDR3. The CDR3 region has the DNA TGTGCCAGCAGCTTACGACAGTATAATTCACCCCTCCACTTT. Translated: CASSLRQYNSPLHF.

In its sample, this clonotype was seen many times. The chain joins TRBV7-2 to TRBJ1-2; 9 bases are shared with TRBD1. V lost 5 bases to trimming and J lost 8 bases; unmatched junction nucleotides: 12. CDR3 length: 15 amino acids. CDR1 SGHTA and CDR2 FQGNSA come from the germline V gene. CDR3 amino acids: CASSTPGQGAGGYTF. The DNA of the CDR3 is TGTGCCAGCAGCACTCCGGGACAGGGCGCGGGGGGCTACACCTTC.

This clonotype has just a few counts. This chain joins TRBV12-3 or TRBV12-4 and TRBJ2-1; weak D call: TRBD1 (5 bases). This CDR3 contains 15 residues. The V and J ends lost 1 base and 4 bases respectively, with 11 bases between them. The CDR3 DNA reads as TGTGCCAGCAGTTTAGGGGGCGGAGAGTACAATGAGCAGTTCTTC. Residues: CASSLGGGEYNEQFF.

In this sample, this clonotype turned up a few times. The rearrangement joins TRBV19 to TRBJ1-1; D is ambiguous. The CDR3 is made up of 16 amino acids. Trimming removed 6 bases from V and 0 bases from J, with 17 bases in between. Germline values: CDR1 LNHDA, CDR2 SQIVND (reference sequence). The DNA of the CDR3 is TGTGCCAGTAGGGCTAGGTCCTGGGATTTGAACACTGAAGCTTTCTTT. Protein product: CASRARSWDLNTEAFF.

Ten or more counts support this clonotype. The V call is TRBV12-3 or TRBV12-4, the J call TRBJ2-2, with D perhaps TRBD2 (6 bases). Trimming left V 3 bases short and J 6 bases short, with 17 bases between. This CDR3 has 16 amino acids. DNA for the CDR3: TGTGCCAGCAGTTTTGTGGCGGGGTCAGGCCCCGGGGAGCTGTTTTTT. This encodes CASSFVAGSGPGELFF.

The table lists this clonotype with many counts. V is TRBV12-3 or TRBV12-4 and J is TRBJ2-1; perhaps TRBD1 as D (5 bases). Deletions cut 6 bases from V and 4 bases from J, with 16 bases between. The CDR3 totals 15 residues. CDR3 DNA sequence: TGTGCCAGCAGCCCCTGGGGCAGGAGATACAATGAGCAGTTCTTC. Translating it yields CASSPWGRRYNEQFF.

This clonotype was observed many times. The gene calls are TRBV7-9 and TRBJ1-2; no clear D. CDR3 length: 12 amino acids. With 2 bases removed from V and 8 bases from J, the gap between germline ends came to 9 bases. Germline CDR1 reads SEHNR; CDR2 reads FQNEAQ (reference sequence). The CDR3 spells CASSLSADGYTF. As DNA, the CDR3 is TGTGCCAGCAGCTTATCCGCTGACGGCTACACCTTC.

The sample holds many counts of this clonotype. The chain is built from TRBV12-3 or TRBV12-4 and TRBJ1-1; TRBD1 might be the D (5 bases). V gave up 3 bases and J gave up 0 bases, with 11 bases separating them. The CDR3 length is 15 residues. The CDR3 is CASSFVGALNTEAFF. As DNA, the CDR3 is TGTGCCAGCAGTTTCGTCGGGGCCCTGAACACTGAAGCTTTCTTT.

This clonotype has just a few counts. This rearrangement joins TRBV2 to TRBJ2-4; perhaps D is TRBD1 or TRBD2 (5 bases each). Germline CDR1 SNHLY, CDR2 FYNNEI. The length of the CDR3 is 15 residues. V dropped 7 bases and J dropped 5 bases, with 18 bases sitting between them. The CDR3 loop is CASTWTFLGENIQYF. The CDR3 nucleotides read TGTGCCAGCACATGGACCTTCTTGGGGGAAAACATTCAGTACTTC. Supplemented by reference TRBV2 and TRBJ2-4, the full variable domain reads EPEVTQTPSHQVTQMGQEVILRCVPISNHLYFYWYRQILGQKVEFLVSFYNNEISEKSEIFDDQFSVERPDGSNFTLKIRSTKLEDSAMYFCASTWTFLGENIQYFGAGTRLSVL.

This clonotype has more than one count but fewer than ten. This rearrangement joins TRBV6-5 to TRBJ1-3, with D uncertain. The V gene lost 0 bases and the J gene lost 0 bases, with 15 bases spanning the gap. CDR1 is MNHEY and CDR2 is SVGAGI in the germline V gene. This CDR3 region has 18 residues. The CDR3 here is CASSYSRDLSHSGNTIYF. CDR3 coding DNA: TGTGCCAGCAGTTACTCGCGAGATCTGTCCCACTCTGGAAACACCATATATTTT.

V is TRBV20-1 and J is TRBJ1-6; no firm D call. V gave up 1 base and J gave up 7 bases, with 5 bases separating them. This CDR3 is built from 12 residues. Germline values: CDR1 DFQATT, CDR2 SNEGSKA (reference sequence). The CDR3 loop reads CSARGGNSPLHF. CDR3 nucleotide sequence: TGCAGTGCTAGAGGCGGAAATTCACCCCTCCACTTT.

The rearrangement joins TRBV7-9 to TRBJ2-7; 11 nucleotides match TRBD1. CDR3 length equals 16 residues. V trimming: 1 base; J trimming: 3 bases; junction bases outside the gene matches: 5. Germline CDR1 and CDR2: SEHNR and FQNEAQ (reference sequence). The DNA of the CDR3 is TGTGCCAGCAGCTTAGGATCCGGGACAGGGGGCTACGAGCAGTACTTC. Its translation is CASSLGSGTGGYEQYF. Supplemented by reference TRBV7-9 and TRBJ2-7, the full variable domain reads DTGVSQNPRHKITKRGQNVTFRCDPISEHNRLYWYRQTLGQGPEFLTYFQNEAQLEKSRLLSDRFSAERPKGSFSTLEIQRTEQGDSAMYLCASSLGSGTGGYEQYFGPGTRLTVT.

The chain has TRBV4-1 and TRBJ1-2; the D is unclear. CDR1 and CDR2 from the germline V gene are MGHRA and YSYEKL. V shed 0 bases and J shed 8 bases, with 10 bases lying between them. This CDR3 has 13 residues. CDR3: CASSQDFGIGYTF. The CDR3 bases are TGCGCCAGCAGCCAAGATTTCGGAATCGGCTACACCTTC.

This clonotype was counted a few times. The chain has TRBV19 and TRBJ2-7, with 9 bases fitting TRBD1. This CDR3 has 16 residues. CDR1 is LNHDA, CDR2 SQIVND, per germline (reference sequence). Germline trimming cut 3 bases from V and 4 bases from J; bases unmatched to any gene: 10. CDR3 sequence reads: CASSISPGQGTYEQYF. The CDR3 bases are TGTGCCAGTAGTATCTCTCCGGGACAGGGCACATACGAGCAGTACTTC.